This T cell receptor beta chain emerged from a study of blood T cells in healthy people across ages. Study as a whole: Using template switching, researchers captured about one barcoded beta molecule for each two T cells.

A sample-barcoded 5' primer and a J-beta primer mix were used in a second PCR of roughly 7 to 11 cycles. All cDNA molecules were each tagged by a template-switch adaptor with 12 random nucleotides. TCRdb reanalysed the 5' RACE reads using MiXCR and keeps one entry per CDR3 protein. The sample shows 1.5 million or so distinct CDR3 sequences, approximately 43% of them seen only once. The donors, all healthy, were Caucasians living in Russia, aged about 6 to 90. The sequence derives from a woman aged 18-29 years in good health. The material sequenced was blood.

In DNA form, the CDR3 reads TGTGCCAGCAGTGGTCAGACAGGGCTTTATGGCTACACCTTC. Its translation is CASSGQTGLYGYTF. The V and J genes are TRBV25-1 and TRBJ1-2; 7 bases map to TRBD1. The germline CDR1 and CDR2 sequences are MGHDK and SYGVNS. This CDR3 comprises 14 residues. V was pared by 4 bases and J by 5 bases, with 7 bases of the junction left unmatched.